This record covers a single T cell receptor beta chain. The data originate from a study of blood T cells in healthy people across ages. The authors ran a second PCR of about 7 to 12 cycles using a sample-barcoded 5' primer and a J-beta primer mix. Every sample returned 2.5 million or more CDR3-containing paired-end reads. TCRdb redid the calling of the 5' RACE reads with MiXCR, one entry per CDR3 protein. This sample yields 1,500,000 or so distinct CDR3 sequences, of which 59% are seen a single time; about 6.3% belongs to the top ten. V dropped 1 base and J dropped 3 bases, with 17 bases sitting between them. CDR1 and CDR2 (germline): SQVTM, ANQGSEA. The CDR3 sequence is 16 residues long.

This TCR derives from a man between 18 and 35 years old in good health. The J gene is TRBJ2-3, the V gene TRBV29-1, with TRBD2 as a possible D gene (5 bases). Material for sequencing was blood. The DNA of the CDR3 is TGCAGCGTTGAAGGCGACTACCGTCGATTTACAGATACGCAGTATTTT. This encodes CSVEGDYRRFTDTQYF.